What follows are 27 T cell receptor beta chains derived from one specimen sequenced in a study of shared clonotypes between healthy human individuals. Positively selected for CCR7, the CD45RO-negative cells used as naive CD8 cells excluded terminally differentiated effector memory CD45RA+ cells. Here immunoSEQ multiplex PCR was the method, and the copy in TCRdb shows in-frame clones only, minus some. The sample lists some 740,000 clones, 92% occurring once. Material: naive CD8+ T cells sorted from blood. Receptors originate from a man under 40 in good health.

J is TRBJ2-3 and V is TRBV27; D is ambiguous. With 3 bases removed from V and 2 bases from J, the gap between germline ends came to 6 bases. This CDR3 contains 13 residues. In germline, CDR1 is MNHEY, CDR2 SMNVEV (reference sequence). In DNA, the CDR3 is TGTGCCAGCAGTTTCCTTATCACAGATACGCAGTATTTT. It codes for CASSFLITDTQYF.

This clone appeared a few times. CDR3 protein: CASSQFLSGTVDTQYF. For the CDR3, the DNA is TGTGCCAGCAGCCAATTCTTGTCGGGTACGGTAGATACGCAGTATTTT. This chain uses TRBV14 with TRBJ2-3; D gene unclear. CDR1 is SGHDN, CDR2 FVKESK, per germline. The CDR3 extends over 16 amino acids. V lost 2 bases and J lost 5, with 17 bases in between.

The chain links TRBV7-9 to TRBJ2-7; TRBD1 aligns across 7 bases. Germline CDR1 SEHNR, CDR2 FQNEAQ (reference sequence). The ends lost 5 bases at V and 4 bases at J; junction bases unmatched: 8. This CDR3 comprises 14 residues. This CDR3 is CASSPTGANYEQYF. CDR3 bases: TGTGCCAGCAGCCCAACAGGGGCTAATTACGAGCAGTACTTC.

The J gene is TRBJ2-7, the V gene TRBV6-5, with 11 bases lining up with TRBD2. With V trimmed by 2 bases and J by 0 bases, 3 bases remained unmatched. The CDR3 sequence is 16 residues long. Germline CDR1 is MNHEY and CDR2 is SVGAGI. In DNA form, the CDR3 reads TGTGCCAGCAGTTACATTAGCGGGAGGGCCTCCTACGAGCAGTACTTC. Translated: CASSYISGRASYEQYF.

The chain recombines TRBV7-2 with TRBJ2-2; no reliable D call. The CDR3 covers 12 residues. Germline values: CDR1 SGHTA, CDR2 FQGNSA. Trimming took 5 bases from V and 5 from J, leaving 6 bases between them. CDR3 amino acids: CASSQKTGELFF. The CDR3 nucleotides are TGTGCCAGCAGCCAAAAGACCGGGGAGCTGTTTTTT. The variable domain in full, with the rest retrieved from reference TRBV7-2 and TRBJ2-2, is GAGVSQSPSNKVTEKGKDVELRCDPISGHTALYWYRQSLGQGLEFLIYFQGNSAPDKSGLPSDRFSAERTGGSVSTLTIQRTQQEDSAVYLCASSQKTGELFFGEGSRLTVL.

This clone was seen only a few times. The chain carries TRBV18 and TRBJ1-5; tentative D call: TRBD1 (6 bases). Looked up from germline, CDR1 is KGHSH and CDR2 is LQKENI. The CDR3 covers 15 residues. V was shortened by 4 bases and J by 0 bases, with 10 bases between the two germline ends. The CDR3 protein is CASSQTGFSNQPQHF. In nucleotides, the CDR3 is TGTGCCAGCTCACAAACAGGGTTTAGCAATCAGCCCCAGCATTTT.

The chain carries TRBV30 and TRBJ2-3, with D possibly being TRBD2 (6 bases). This CDR3 has 13 amino acids. Looked up from germline, CDR1 is GTSNPN and CDR2 is SVGIG (reference sequence). V was cut by 2 bases and J by 2 bases, with 8 bases left in between. CDR3 DNA sequence: TGTGCCTGGAGTCTAGCGTTCACAGATACGCAGTATTTT. Encoded protein: CAWSLAFTDTQYF.

The rearrangement uses TRBV7-9 and TRBJ2-1; D possibly uses TRBD1 or TRBD2 (7 bases each). CDR1 and CDR2 (germline): SEHNR, FQNEAQ (reference sequence). The CDR3 runs 17 residues. Trimming removed 1 base at V and 8 bases at J, with 21 bases between. The CDR3 protein is CASSLGPQGGVADEQFF. CDR3 DNA sequence: TGTGCCAGCAGCTTAGGCCCTCAGGGGGGGGTAGCGGATGAGCAGTTCTTC. Using reference TRBV7-9 and TRBJ2-1 for the parts outside the CDR3, the full variable domain is DTGVSQNPRHKITKRGQNVTFRCDPISEHNRLYWYRQTLGQGPEFLTYFQNEAQLEKSRLLSDRFSAERPKGSFSTLEIQRTEQGDSAMYLCASSLGPQGGVADEQFFGPGTRLTVL.

The V and J genes are TRBV28 and TRBJ2-7, with TRBD2 identical over 9 bases. Germline loops: CDR1 MDHEN, CDR2 SYDVKM. The CDR3 is 20 residues long. V was clipped by 4 bases and J by 2 bases; unmatched bases: 21. The CDR3: CASSWGPGLAESFVPYEQYF. As DNA, the CDR3 is TGTGCCAGCAGTTGGGGGCCGGGACTAGCCGAATCGTTCGTCCCCTACGAGCAGTACTTC.

V usage is TRBV27 and J usage is TRBJ2-7, with 11 bases identical to TRBD2. CDR3 length equals 17 residues. CDR1 MNHEY and CDR2 SMNVEV come from the germline V gene (reference sequence). The trim removed 2 bases at V and 2 bases at J, leaving 8 bases unmatched. CDR3 sequence: CASSLLGTSGDPYEQYF. CDR3 bases: TGTGCCAGCAGTTTACTAGGGACTAGCGGCGATCCCTACGAGCAGTACTTC.

In its sample, this clone was seen once. The rearrangement links TRBV28 to TRBJ2-3, with 14 nucleotides matching TRBD2. The CDR3 runs to 16 residues. In germline, CDR1 is MDHEN, CDR2 SYDVKM. With V trimmed by 4 bases and J by 5 bases, 5 bases remained unmatched. In DNA, the CDR3 is TGTGCCAGCAGTTCCAGACTAGCGGGAGGGGGAGATACGCAGTATTTT. As protein: CASSSRLAGGGDTQYF.

The rearrangement joins TRBV7-9 to TRBJ2-7; tentative D call: TRBD1 (5 bases). The V end lost 4 bases, the J end lost 7 bases, and 14 bases lay between the germline ends. This CDR3 has 13 residues. Per the germline V gene, CDR1 is SEHNR and CDR2 is FQNEAQ (reference sequence). CDR3 bases: TGTGCCAGCAGCTCCGGACACCCCGAAGAGCAGTACTTC. It is translated as CASSSGHPEEQYF.

In its sample, this clone was seen a few times. The chain is built from TRBV6-5 and TRBJ2-7; D gene ambiguous. The CDR3 is 13 amino acids. V was trimmed by 2 bases and J by 1 base, leaving 6 bases between them. Germline loops: CDR1 MNHEY, CDR2 SVGAGI. The CDR3 sequence is CASSYDRSYEQYF. CDR3 nucleotides: TGTGCCAGCAGTTACGATCGATCCTACGAGCAGTACTTC.

This chain connects TRBV27 to TRBJ2-7; D gene ambiguous. The V end was cut by 4 bases, the J end by 6 bases, with 19 bases between. The CDR3 has 15 amino acids. Germline V lookup: CDR1 MNHEY, CDR2 SMNVEV (reference sequence). The CDR3 loop is CASSSQPPRPGEQYF. The DNA for the CDR3 is TGTGCCAGCAGTTCCCAACCCCCCAGGCCGGGCGAGCAGTACTTC.

The chain carries TRBV27 and TRBJ2-1; a weak D match, TRBD1 (7 bases). CDR1 and CDR2 from the germline V gene are MNHEY and SMNVEV (reference sequence). This CDR3 spans 11 amino acids. V lost 6 bases and J lost 15, with 15 bases in between. The DNA for the CDR3 is TGTGCCAGCAGGACAGGGACTGTTCGGTTCTTC. The encoded protein is CASRTGTVRFF.

V gene TRBV28 combines with J gene TRBJ2-1, with a possible D match to TRBD1 (6 bases). Deletions cut 6 bases from V and 5 bases from J, with 20 bases between. CDR1 MDHEN and CDR2 SYDVKM come from the germline V gene. The CDR3 contains 16 residues. The chain's CDR3 is CASRRRRTEENNEQFF. CDR3 coding DNA: TGTGCCAGCAGGCGACGACGGACAGAAGAAAACAATGAGCAGTTCTTC. Based on the CDR3 plus reference TRBV28 and TRBJ2-1, the full variable domain is DVKVTQSSRYLVKRTGEKVFLECVQDMDHENMFWYRQDPGLGLRLIYFSYDVKMKEKGDIPEGYSVSREKKERFSLILESASTNQTSMYLCASRRRRTEENNEQFFGPGTRLTVL.

This chain links TRBV11-3 with TRBJ2-3, with TRBD1 matching 8 bases. The CDR3 is 15 residues long. Losses at the gene ends were 5 bases for V and 2 bases for J; bases not matched to a gene: 6. CDR1 is SGHNT and CDR2 is YENEEA in the germline V gene. This CDR3 reads CASSPRTGITDTQYF. CDR3 coding DNA: TGTGCCAGCAGCCCCCGGACAGGGATCACAGATACGCAGTATTTT.

Concerning this clone itself: The same CDR3 is also encoded by other DNA sequences in this sample. This chain uses TRBV27 with TRBJ2-7, with D unresolved. The CDR3 length is 13 residues. Germline lookup yields CDR1 MNHEY and CDR2 SMNVEV (reference sequence). Trimming removed 4 bases from V and 0 bases from J, with 7 bases in between. The CDR3 nucleotides read TGTGCCAGCAGTTATAGACCCTCCTACGAGCAGTACTTC. Translating gives CASSYRPSYEQYF.

This chain connects TRBV27 to TRBJ2-7, with 8 bases aligning to TRBD1. V trimming: 4 bases; J trimming: 5 bases; junction bases outside the gene matches: 4. Germline CDR1 reads MNHEY; CDR2 reads SMNVEV (reference sequence). This CDR3 is built from 13 residues. Written as DNA, the CDR3 is TGTGCCAGCAGTTCCTACAGGGGGGACGAGCAGTACTTC. Protein sequence: CASSSYRGDEQYF.

The chain recombines TRBV7-9 with TRBJ1-1, with TRBD1 as a possible D gene (6 bases). Germline lookup yields CDR1 SEHNR and CDR2 FQNEAQ (reference sequence). The CDR3 totals 13 residues. Trimming cost V 4 bases and J 4 bases, with 10 bases left between them. The CDR3 spells CASSSGEGTEAFF. The CDR3 nucleotides are TGTGCCAGCAGCTCAGGGGAAGGCACTGAAGCTTTCTTT. Based on the CDR3 plus reference TRBV7-9 and TRBJ1-1, the full variable domain is DTGVSQNPRHKITKRGQNVTFRCDPISEHNRLYWYRQTLGQGPEFLTYFQNEAQLEKSRLLSDRFSAERPKGSFSTLEIQRTEQGDSAMYLCASSSGEGTEAFFGQGTRLTVV.

A remark on this clone: Given a much more abundant clone one base away, this may be a read error. Other DNA sequences of this sample code for an identical CDR3. The chain links TRBV11-2 to TRBJ2-1; 10 bases are a match to TRBD2. V lost 1 base, J lost 10 bases, and 7 bases stayed unmatched. There are 15 residues in the CDR3. Looked up from germline, CDR1 is SGHAT and CDR2 is FQNNGV. The CDR3 region is CASSLGLAGESEQFF. CDR3 nucleotide sequence: TGTGCCAGCAGCTTAGGGCTAGCGGGAGAAAGCGAGCAGTTCTTC.

The rearrangement joins TRBV19 to TRBJ1-5; a weak D match, TRBD1 (5 bases). The CDR3 runs to 16 residues. Trimming took 2 bases from V and 4 from J, leaving 15 bases between them. Germline CDR1 and CDR2: LNHDA and SQIVND (reference sequence). CDR3 bases: TGTGCCAGTAGTATACGGGGGGACCGGCGGAATCAGCCCCAGCATTTT. Translation gives CASSIRGDRRNQPQHF. The whole variable domain, filled in from reference TRBV19 and TRBJ1-5, reads DGGITQSPKYLFRKEGQNVTLSCEQNLNHDAMYWYRQDPGQGLRLIYYSQIVNDFQKGDIAEGYSVSREKKESFPLTVTSAQKNPTAFYLCASSIRGDRRNQPQHFGDGTRLSIL.

The J gene is TRBJ2-5, the V gene TRBV28; D gene unclear. Trimming took 4 bases from V and 2 from J, leaving 17 bases between them. The CDR3 contains 16 residues. CDR1 and CDR2 from the germline V gene are MDHEN and SYDVKM. The CDR3 sequence is CASSSSFQAQQETQYF. The CDR3 DNA sequence: TGTGCCAGCAGTTCTTCTTTCCAGGCCCAGCAAGAGACCCAGTACTTC.

For the CDR3, the DNA is TGCAGCGGACTCACTAGCTCTCATGAGCAGTTCTTC. This codes for CSGLTSSHEQFF. J is TRBJ2-1 and V is TRBV29-1; D is possibly TRBD2 (6 bases). V lost 7 bases to trimming and J lost 8 bases, with 15 bases between them. The CDR3 runs 12 residues. The germline CDR1 and CDR2 sequences are SQVTM and ANQGSEA.

This clone has a handful of counts. The rearrangement links TRBV10-1 to TRBJ2-7; D may be TRBD1 (5 bases). V was trimmed by 0 bases and J by 3 bases, leaving 9 bases between them. The CDR3 contains 14 residues. Germline CDR1 is WNHNN and CDR2 is SYGVQD (reference sequence). CDR3 bases: TGCGCCAGCAGTGAGTCGGCAGGGCGCTACGAGCAGTACTTC. Translated, it gives CASSESAGRYEQYF.

As regards this clone: Other DNA sequences in this specimen translate into the identical CDR3. The V and J genes are TRBV27 and TRBJ2-1; the D is unclear. Germline loops: CDR1 MNHEY, CDR2 SMNVEV (reference sequence). V was cut by 3 bases and J by 6 bases, with 9 bases left in between. CDR3 length equals 13 residues. DNA of the CDR3: TGTGCCAGCAGTTTCGGACGGGCCAATGAGCAGTTCTTC. The encoded protein is CASSFGRANEQFF.

The chain is built from TRBV9 and TRBJ2-1; 7 bases fit TRBD2. The length of the CDR3 is 16 residues. Germline lookup yields CDR1 SGDLS and CDR2 YYNGEE. Trimming removed 2 bases from V and 2 bases from J; junction bases left unmatched: 7. The CDR3 loop reads CASSVGDYLTYNEQFF. As DNA, the CDR3 is TGTGCCAGCAGCGTTGGGGACTACCTTACCTACAATGAGCAGTTCTTC.